These T cell receptor beta chains were read from a single sample in a study of blood T cell repertoires in COVID-19. TCRdb's copy holds only in-frame clones and misses some; the assay was immunoSEQ multiplex PCR. The table has 200,000 to 250,000 clones, about 83% seen once. Sequencing was carried out using peripheral blood. These receptors were taken from a human donor in a cohort sampled during active COVID-19. The CDR3 runs from the conserved cysteine through the conserved F or W. D genes are given only for firm matches. Rows give clone size only sometimes, using once, few, many, or a class for an expanded clone.

v_call	clone_size	j_call	d_call	cdr3_aa	cdr3_nt
TRBV27	once	TRBJ2-5	TRBD2	CASSLRGSGRAEETQYF	TGTGCCAGCAGTTTAAGGGGCAGCGGGAGGGCCGAGGAGACCCAGTACTTC
TRBV5-1	many	TRBJ1-5	-	CASSFGSNQPQHF	TGCGCCAGCAGCTTTGGCAGCAATCAGCCCCAGCATTTT
TRBV5-4	-	TRBJ2-1	-	CASSSRGVRNNEQFF	TGTGCCAGCAGCTCCCGCGGGGTAAGGAACAATGAGCAGTTCTTC
TRBV6-5	many	TRBJ2-7	-	CASSLPSSYEQYF	TGTGCCAGCAGTCTTCCGAGCTCCTACGAGCAGTACTTC
TRBV5-4	-	TRBJ2-3	-	CASSSKVGLAPDTQYF	TGTGCCAGCAGCTCGAAGGTAGGACTGGCCCCAGATACGCAGTATTTT
TRBV4-1	-	TRBJ2-1	-	CASSPWETYNEQFF	TGCGCCAGCAGCCCCTGGGAGACCTACAATGAGCAGTTCTTC
TRBV30	once	TRBJ2-2	-	CAWSAGLGTGELFF	TGTGCCTGGAGTGCGGGGTTAGGGACCGGGGAGCTGTTTTTT
TRBV24-1	-	TRBJ2-7	-	CATSVDGYEQYF	TGTGCCACCAGTGTAGATGGCTACGAGCAGTACTTC
TRBV7-2	-	TRBJ2-1	-	CASSLEWAGREHNEQFF	TGTGCCAGCAGCTTAGAATGGGCTGGGCGGGAACACAATGAGCAGTTCTTC
TRBV29-1	few	TRBJ1-5	TRBD1	CSVVQGAGNQPQHF	TGCAGCGTTGTACAGGGGGCGGGCAATCAGCCCCAGCATTTT
TRBV5-1	-	TRBJ2-3	-	CASKRLDFTDTQYF	TGCGCCAGCAAACGACTAGACTTCACAGATACGCAGTATTTT
TRBV9	-	TRBJ2-3	TRBD1	CASSGTGTGGTQYF	TGTGCCAGCAGCGGGACCGGGACAGGGGGAACGCAGTATTTT
TRBV5-1	-	TRBJ2-5	-	CASSSTSSLYQETQYF	TGCGCCAGCAGCTCTACTAGCAGCTTGTACCAAGAGACCCAGTACTTC
TRBV6-6	once	TRBJ2-3	-	CASSSTEDTQYF	TGTGCCAGCAGTAGTACGGAGGATACGCAGTATTTT
TRBV6-5	few	TRBJ1-1	-	CASRQQGGATEAFF	TGTGCCAGCAGGCAACAGGGTGGGGCCACTGAAGCTTTCTTT
TRBV10-1	-	TRBJ2-1	TRBD2	CASSLAGSSYNEQFF	TGCGCCAGCAGTTTAGCGGGAAGCTCCTACAATGAGCAGTTCTTC
TRBV7-9	few	TRBJ1-5	-	CASSAQDQPQHF	TGTGCCAGCAGCGCACAAGATCAGCCCCAGCATTTT
TRBV18	-	TRBJ2-7	-	CASSVTGSGAAHYEQYF	TGTGCCAGCTCAGTAACGGGTAGCGGAGCGGCGCACTACGAGCAGTACTTC
TRBV5-1	-	TRBJ2-1	TRBD2	CASSPTGGAYNEQFF	TGCGCCAGCAGCCCCACGGGGGGTGCCTACAATGAGCAGTTCTTC
TRBV6-5	-	TRBJ2-7	-	CASSYVGAEQYF	TGTGCCAGCAGTTACGTTGGAGCCGAGCAGTACTTC
TRBV6-5	-	TRBJ1-2	TRBD1	CASSLRPTGNYGYTF	TGTGCCAGCAGTTTACGACCGACAGGGAACTATGGCTACACCTTC
TRBV7-2	once	TRBJ2-3	-	CASSLVASTDTQYF	TGTGCCAGCAGCTTAGTCGCGTCGACAGATACGCAGTATTTT
TRBV10-3	-	TRBJ2-3	-	CAISGTQVKADTQYF	TGTGCCATCAGCGGGACACAGGTCAAGGCAGATACGCAGTATTTT
TRBV28	-	TRBJ1-2	TRBD1	CASRYLTGNYGYTF	TGTGCCAGCAGGTACTTGACAGGGAACTATGGCTACACCTTC
TRBV5-5	-	TRBJ2-3	-	CASSLAFTDTQYF	TGTGCCAGCAGCTTGGCCTTCACAGATACGCAGTATTTT
TRBV2	few	TRBJ2-7	TRBD2	CASSEASGGDEQYF	TGTGCCAGCAGTGAAGCTAGCGGGGGGGACGAGCAGTACTTC
TRBV5-1	-	TRBJ2-5	TRBD2	CASSTSGTSEGETQYF	TGCGCCAGCAGCACCTCCGGGACTAGCGAGGGGGAGACCCAGTACTTC
TRBV18	-	TRBJ2-1	TRBD2	CASSSLAGDLGEQFF	TGTGCCAGCTCATCCCTAGCGGGGGACCTCGGGGAGCAGTTCTTC
TRBV20-1	-	TRBJ2-5	-	CSASEAQETQYF	TGCAGTGCTAGTGAGGCACAAGAGACCCAGTACTTC
TRBV7-3	few	TRBJ2-7	TRBD1	CASSSGTEKAYEQYF	TGTGCCAGCAGCTCAGGGACAGAAAAGGCCTACGAGCAGTACTTC
TRBV10-2	-	TRBJ1-1	-	CASSEYSPNMNTEAFF	TGCGCCAGCAGTGAGTACAGCCCAAACATGAACACTGAAGCTTTCTTT
TRBV7-2	-	TRBJ1-4	-	CASSFRVNEKLFF	TGTGCCAGCAGCTTTCGGGTAAATGAAAAACTGTTTTTT
TRBV30	-	TRBJ1-6	-	CAWSVGTHNSPLHF	TGTGCCTGGAGTGTCGGGACACATAATTCACCCCTCCACTTT
TRBV12-3/TRBV12-4	-	TRBJ1-1	-	CASSNRGTEAFF	TGTGCCAGCAGTAACCGGGGCACTGAAGCTTTCTTT
TRBV21-1	-	TRBJ1-5	-	CASSKGGTQPQHF	TGTGCCAGCAGCAAAGGGGGCACTCAGCCCCAGCATTTT
TRBV28	-	TRBJ2-5	TRBD1	CASSKGGLQETQYF	TGTGCCAGCTCAAAAGGGGGCCTCCAAGAGACCCAGTACTTC
TRBV3-1/TRBV3-2	-	TRBJ2-5	-	CASSQRLDEETQYF	TGTGCCAGCAGCCAACGACTAGACGAGGAGACCCAGTACTTC
TRBV29-1	-	TRBJ2-6	-	CSVEQASGANVLTF	TGCAGCGTCGAACAGGCATCTGGGGCCAACGTCCTGACTTTC
TRBV7-9	-	TRBJ2-5	TRBD1	CASCRDSQETQYF	TGTGCCAGCTGCAGGGACAGTCAAGAGACCCAGTACTTC
TRBV30	once	TRBJ2-7	-	CAWIPGAYEQYF	TGTGCCTGGATACCGGGGGCCTACGAGCAGTACTTC
TRBV12-3/TRBV12-4	-	TRBJ2-1	-	CASSTRGEQFF	TGTGCCAGCAGTACTCGAGGTGAGCAGTTCTTC
TRBV6-5	-	TRBJ2-2	TRBD1	CASSYTDRIDTGELFF	TGTGCCAGCAGTTACACGGACAGGATCGACACCGGGGAGCTGTTTTTT
TRBV2	few	TRBJ2-5	-	CASIRAGNQETQYF	TGTGCCAGCATCCGAGCAGGGAACCAAGAGACCCAGTACTTC
TRBV30	-	TRBJ2-7	-	CAWSVTGGPYEQYF	TGTGCCTGGAGTGTTACGGGGGGCCCCTACGAGCAGTACTTC
TRBV2	-	TRBJ2-7	-	CASGASYEQYF	TGTGCCAGCGGAGCTTCCTACGAGCAGTACTTC
TRBV11-2	-	TRBJ2-5	TRBD2	CASSLFASGGAQETQYF	TGTGCCAGCAGCTTATTCGCTAGCGGGGGGGCCCAAGAGACCCAGTACTTC
TRBV14	-	TRBJ2-1	-	CASSQGFSGRRSYNEQFF	TGTGCCAGCAGCCAAGGATTTAGCGGAAGGCGGTCCTACAATGAGCAGTTCTTC
TRBV24-1	-	TRBJ2-2	TRBD1	CATSEAGGYHGELFF	TGTGCCACCAGTGAGGCAGGGGGCTATCACGGGGAGCTGTTTTTT
TRBV6-5	-	TRBJ1-1	-	CASKTRNTEAFF	TGTGCCAGTAAAACACGGAACACTGAAGCTTTCTTT
TRBV6-5	-	TRBJ1-2	-	CASSYSRRDYGYTF	TGTGCCAGCAGTTACTCCCGTCGGGACTATGGCTACACCTTC